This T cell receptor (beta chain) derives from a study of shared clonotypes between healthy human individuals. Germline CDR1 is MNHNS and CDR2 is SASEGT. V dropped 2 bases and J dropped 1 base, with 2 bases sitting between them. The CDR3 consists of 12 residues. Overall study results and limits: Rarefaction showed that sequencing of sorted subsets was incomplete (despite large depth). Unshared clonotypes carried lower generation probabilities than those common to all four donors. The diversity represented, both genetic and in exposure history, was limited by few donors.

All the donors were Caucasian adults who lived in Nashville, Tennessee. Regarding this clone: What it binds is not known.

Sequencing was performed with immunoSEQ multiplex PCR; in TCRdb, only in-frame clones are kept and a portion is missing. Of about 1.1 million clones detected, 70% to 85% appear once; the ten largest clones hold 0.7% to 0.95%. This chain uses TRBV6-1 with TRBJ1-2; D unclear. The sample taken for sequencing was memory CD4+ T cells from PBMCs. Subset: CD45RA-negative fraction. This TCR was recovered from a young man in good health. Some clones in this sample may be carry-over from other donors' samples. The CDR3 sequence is CASSESNYGYTF. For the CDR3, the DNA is TGTGCCAGCAGTGAAAGTAACTATGGCTACACCTTC.